This T cell receptor (beta chain) emerged from a study of Ad26.COV2.S vaccination and SARS-CoV-2 variants. Study results and caveats: Estimates derived from TCR breadth and depth analyses may have underestimated total T cell responses. While placebo recipients had lower spike-specific TCR breadth, vaccine recipients had more.

Clones were sequenced by immunoSEQ multiplex PCR, and TCRdb holds only the in-frame ones, with some missing. This table has 200,000 to 300,000 clones, around nine tenths appearing once. Trimming took 1 base from V and 9 from J, leaving 10 bases between them. From germline, CDR1 is MNHNS and CDR2 SASEGT. The CDR3 runs to 14 residues. As to this clone: Its cognate antigen is unknown.

Treatment indicated: around 19 received Ad26.COV2.S at low or high dose, single or two shots; 5 received placebo; per-sample allocation not given. All samples were drawn on day 63, counting from the first vaccine or placebo injection. The material sequenced was peripheral blood, taken in a trial of Ad26.COV2.S vaccine versus placebo. This clonotype was sampled from a person between 18 and 65 years old who received the Ad26.COV2.S COVID-19 vaccine or a placebo. The chain combines TRBV6-1 with TRBJ1-6, with D unclear. The CDR3 DNA reads TGTGCCAGCAGTGAAGTTCTGGACGGTTCACCCCTCCACTTT. Its translation is CASSEVLDGSPLHF.